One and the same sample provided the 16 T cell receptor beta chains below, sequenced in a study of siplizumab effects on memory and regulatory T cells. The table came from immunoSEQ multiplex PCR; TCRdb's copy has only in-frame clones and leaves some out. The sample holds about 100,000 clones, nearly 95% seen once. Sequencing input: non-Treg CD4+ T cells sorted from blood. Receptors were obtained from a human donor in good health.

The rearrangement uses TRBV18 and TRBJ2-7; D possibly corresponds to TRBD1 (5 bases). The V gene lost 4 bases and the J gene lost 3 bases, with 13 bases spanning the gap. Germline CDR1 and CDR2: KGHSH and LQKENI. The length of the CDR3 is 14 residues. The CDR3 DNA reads TGTGCCAGCTCACTTTCCGCAGGGAACTACGAGCAGTACTTC. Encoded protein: CASSLSAGNYEQYF. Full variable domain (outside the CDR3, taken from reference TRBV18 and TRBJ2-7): NAGVMQNPRHLVRRRGQEARLRCSPMKGHSHVYWYRQLPEEGLKFMVYLQKENIIDESGMPKERFSAEFPKEGPSILRIQQVVRGDSAAYFCASSLSAGNYEQYFGPGTRLTVT.

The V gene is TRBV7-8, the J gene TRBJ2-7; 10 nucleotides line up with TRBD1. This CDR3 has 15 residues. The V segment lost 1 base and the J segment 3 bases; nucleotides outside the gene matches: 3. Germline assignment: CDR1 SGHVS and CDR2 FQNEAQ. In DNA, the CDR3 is TGTGCCAGCAGCTTAGGAGGACAGGGGGTCTACGAGCAGTACTTC. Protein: CASSLGGQGVYEQYF.

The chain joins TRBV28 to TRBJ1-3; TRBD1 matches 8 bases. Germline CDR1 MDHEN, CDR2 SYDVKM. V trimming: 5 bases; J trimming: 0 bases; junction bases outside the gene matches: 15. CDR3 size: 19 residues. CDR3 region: CASSTPPQWGQDSGNTIYF. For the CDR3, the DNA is TGTGCCAGCAGTACCCCGCCCCAATGGGGACAGGACTCTGGAAACACCATATATTTT.

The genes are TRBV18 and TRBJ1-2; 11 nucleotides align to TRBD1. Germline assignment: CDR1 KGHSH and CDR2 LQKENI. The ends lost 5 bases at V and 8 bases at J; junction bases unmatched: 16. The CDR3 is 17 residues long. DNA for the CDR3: TGTGCCAGCTCAAGCGGTAACGCCGGGACAGGGGGAGACGGCTACACCTTC. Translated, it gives CASSSGNAGTGGDGYTF.

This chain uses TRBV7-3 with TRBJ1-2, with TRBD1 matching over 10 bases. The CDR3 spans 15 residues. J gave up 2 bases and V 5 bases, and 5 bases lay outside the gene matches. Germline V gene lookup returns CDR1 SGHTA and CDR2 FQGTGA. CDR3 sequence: CASSPAGQGNYGYTF. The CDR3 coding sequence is TGTGCCAGCAGCCCCGCGGGACAGGGGAACTATGGCTACACCTTC.

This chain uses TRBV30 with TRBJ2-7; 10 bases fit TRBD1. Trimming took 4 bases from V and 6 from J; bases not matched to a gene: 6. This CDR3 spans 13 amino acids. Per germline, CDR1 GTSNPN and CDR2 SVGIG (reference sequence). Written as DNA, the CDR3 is TGTGCCTGGAAAGGGGACAGGGGATCCGAGCAGTACTTC. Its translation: CAWKGDRGSEQYF.

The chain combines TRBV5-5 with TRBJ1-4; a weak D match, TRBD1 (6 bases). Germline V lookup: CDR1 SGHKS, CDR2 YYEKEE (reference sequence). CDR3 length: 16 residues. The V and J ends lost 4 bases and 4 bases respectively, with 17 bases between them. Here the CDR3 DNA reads TGTGCCAGCAGCCGGGACACCGTGTTGAATAATGAAAAACTGTTTTTT. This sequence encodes CASSRDTVLNNEKLFF. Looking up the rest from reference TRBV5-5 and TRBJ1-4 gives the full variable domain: DAGVTQSPTHLIKTRGQQVTLRCSPISGHKSVSWYQQVLGQGPQFIFQYYEKEERGRGNFPDRFSARQFPNYSSELNVNALLLGDSALYLCASSRDTVLNNEKLFFGSGTQLSVL.

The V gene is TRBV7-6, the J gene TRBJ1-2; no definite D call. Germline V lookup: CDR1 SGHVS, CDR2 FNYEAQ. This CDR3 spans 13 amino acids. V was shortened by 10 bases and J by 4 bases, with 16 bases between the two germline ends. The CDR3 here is CAKIRWGGYGYTF. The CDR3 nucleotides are TGTGCCAAGATTCGGTGGGGTGGCTATGGCTACACCTTC.

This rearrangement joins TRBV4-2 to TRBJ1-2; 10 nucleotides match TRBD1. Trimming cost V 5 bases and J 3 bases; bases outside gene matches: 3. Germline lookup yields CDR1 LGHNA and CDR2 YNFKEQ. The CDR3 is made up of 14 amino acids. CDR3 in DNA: TGTGCCAGCAGCGGACAGGGGGGCGACTATGGCTACACCTTC. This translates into CASSGQGGDYGYTF.

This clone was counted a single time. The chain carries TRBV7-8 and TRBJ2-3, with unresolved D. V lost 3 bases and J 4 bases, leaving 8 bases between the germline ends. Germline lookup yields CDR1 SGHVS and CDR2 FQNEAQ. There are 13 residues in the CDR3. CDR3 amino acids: CASSFGSADTQYF. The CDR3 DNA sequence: TGTGCCAGCAGCTTTGGATCAGCAGATACGCAGTATTTT.

In nucleotides, the CDR3 is TGTGCCAGCAGCGTACTCAGTACCGGGGAGCTGTTTTTT. As protein: CASSVLSTGELFF. This chain joins TRBV11-3 and TRBJ2-2; D is uncertain. CDR1 and CDR2 from the germline V gene are SGHNT and YENEEA. V lost 5 bases to trimming and J lost 5 bases, with 9 bases between them. The CDR3 contains 13 residues.

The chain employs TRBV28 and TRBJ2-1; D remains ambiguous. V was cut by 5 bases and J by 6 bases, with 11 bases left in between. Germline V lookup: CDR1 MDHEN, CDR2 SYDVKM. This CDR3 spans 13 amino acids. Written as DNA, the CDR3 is TGTGCCAGCAGTAAACCTACCGCCAATGAGCAGTTCTTC. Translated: CASSKPTANEQFF.

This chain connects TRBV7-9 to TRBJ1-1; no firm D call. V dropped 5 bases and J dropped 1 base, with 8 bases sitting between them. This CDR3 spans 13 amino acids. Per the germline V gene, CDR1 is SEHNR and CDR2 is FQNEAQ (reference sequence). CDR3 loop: CASSARRNTEAFF. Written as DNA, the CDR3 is TGTGCCAGCAGCGCGAGGAGGAACACTGAAGCTTTCTTT. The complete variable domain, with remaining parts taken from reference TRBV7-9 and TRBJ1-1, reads DTGVSQNPRHKITKRGQNVTFRCDPISEHNRLYWYRQTLGQGPEFLTYFQNEAQLEKSRLLSDRFSAERPKGSFSTLEIQRTEQGDSAMYLCASSARRNTEAFFGQGTRLTVV.

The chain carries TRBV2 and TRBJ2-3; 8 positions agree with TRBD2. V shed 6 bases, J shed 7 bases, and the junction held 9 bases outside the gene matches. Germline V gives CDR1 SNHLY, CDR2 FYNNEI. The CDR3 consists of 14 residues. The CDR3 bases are TGTGCCAGCAGGGACAGCGGGGGCCATAATACGCAGTATTTT. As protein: CASRDSGGHNTQYF.

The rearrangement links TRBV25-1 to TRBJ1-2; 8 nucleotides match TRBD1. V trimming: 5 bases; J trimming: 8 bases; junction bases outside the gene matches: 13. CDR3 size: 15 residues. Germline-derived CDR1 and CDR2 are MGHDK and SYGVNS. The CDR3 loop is CASSSSGQGPSGYTF. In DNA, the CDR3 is TGTGCCAGCAGTTCGTCCGGACAGGGACCGTCGGGCTACACCTTC.

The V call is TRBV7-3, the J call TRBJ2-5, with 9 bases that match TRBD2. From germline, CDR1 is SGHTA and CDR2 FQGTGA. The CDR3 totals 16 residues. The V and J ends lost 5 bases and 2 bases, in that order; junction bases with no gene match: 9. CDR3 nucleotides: TGTGCCAGCAGCCCCCGCGGGAGGGATTTACAAGAGACCCAGTACTTC. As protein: CASSPRGRDLQETQYF.